The text below deals with one T cell receptor beta chain. What it binds is not known. This PCR relied on a set of 60 Vbeta primers and 13 Jbeta primers. Generated by immunoSEQ multiplex PCR, the TCRdb table keeps only in-frame clones and is missing some. Among over 200,000 clones, under 90% were seen once, and the ten largest hold roughly 1.3%. Looked up from germline, CDR1 is SGHDT and CDR2 is YYEEEE. The V and J ends lost 0 bases and 7 bases, in that order; junction bases with no gene match: 10. The CDR3 extends over 16 amino acids. The data were obtained in a study of cytomegalovirus exposure and HLA in healthy donors. Study conclusions and caveats: In all likelihood, a cluster of highly shared sequence variants was a sequencing artifact.

V is TRBV5-6 and J is TRBJ2-7, with 10 bases matching TRBD2. The material sequenced was PBMCs. The receptor's source is a human donor in good health. The CDR3 spells CASSLALGLAGVEQYF. The CDR3 DNA sequence: TGTGCCAGCAGCTTGGCCCTGGGTCTAGCGGGAGTAGAGCAGTACTTC.